This passage covers 32 T cell receptor beta chains from one sample sequenced in a study of identical twins. TCRdb re-analysed the 5' RACE reads in MiXCR, keeping a single row per CDR3 protein. The data contain 1.5 million to 2 million distinct CDR3 sequences, less than 40% of them singletons. The sample consisted of cord blood. The receptors come from a newborn girl in good health.

This clonotype was picked up a small number of times. This chain uses TRBV5-1 with TRBJ2-1; no clear D. The CDR3 contains 13 residues. V was pared by 2 bases and J by 5 bases, with 8 bases between. The germline CDR1 and CDR2 sequences are SGHRS and YFSETQ. The CDR3 sequence: CASSFPENNEQFF. The CDR3 nucleotides read TGCGCCAGCAGCTTCCCCGAGAACAATGAGCAGTTCTTC. Looking up the rest from reference TRBV5-1 and TRBJ2-1 gives the full variable domain: KAGVTQTPRYLIKTRGQQVTLSCSPISGHRSVSWYQQTPGQGLQFLFEYFSETQRNKGNFPGRFSGRQFSNSRSEMNVSTLELGDSALYLCASSFPENNEQFFGPGTRLTVL.

This clonotype was picked up a small number of times. The CDR3 here is CASRRVGSSYNEQFF. CDR3 nucleotide sequence: TGTGCCAGCAGGCGGGTAGGAAGCTCCTACAATGAGCAGTTCTTC. The gene calls are TRBV7-2 and TRBJ2-1; a weak D match, TRBD2 (5 bases). This CDR3 is 15 amino acids long. V lost 6 bases, J lost 0 bases, and 12 bases lay in between. CDR1 is SGHTA and CDR2 is FQGNSA in the germline V gene.

The chain has TRBV27 and TRBJ1-2; 7 positions agree with TRBD1. Per the germline V gene, CDR1 is MNHEY and CDR2 is SMNVEV (reference sequence). Trimming at V came to 2 bases and at J to 5 bases, leaving 14 bases not matched to a gene. The CDR3 is 17 residues long. CDR3 nucleotide sequence: TGTGCCAGCAGTTTAAGGCCCAGGTACAGGGGATGGTATGGCTACACCTTC. Encoded protein: CASSLRPRYRGWYGYTF.

A few counts support this clonotype. The chain is built from TRBV2 and TRBJ2-1; no reliable D call. Germline V gene lookup returns CDR1 SNHLY and CDR2 FYNNEI. With 0 bases removed from V and 0 bases from J, the gap between germline ends came to 15 bases. The CDR3 covers 18 residues. CDR3 protein: CASSEATLAKSSYNEQFF. The CDR3 DNA is TGTGCCAGCAGTGAAGCAACACTTGCAAAAAGCTCCTACAATGAGCAGTTCTTC.

CDR3 loop: CASSQVGLLAVPYNEQYF. CDR3 DNA: TGCGCCAGCAGCCAAGTGGGGCTCCTAGCGGTACCCTACAATGAGCAGTACTTC. The rearrangement joins TRBV4-1 to TRBJ2-7, with 7 nucleotides matching TRBD2. The CDR3 is 18 amino acids. CDR1 is MGHRA, CDR2 YSYEKL, per germline. After removal of 1 base from V and 7 bases from J, the junction contained 19 bases not matched to a gene.

This clonotype showed up many times. The V gene is TRBV28, the J gene TRBJ2-4; TRBD1 is a possible D gene (5 bases). Trimming took off 9 bases at V and 0 bases at J, with 9 bases between the two ends. This CDR3 has 13 residues. Germline CDR1 is MDHEN and CDR2 is SYDVKM. This chain's CDR3 is CARDQGAKNIQYF. In DNA, the CDR3 is TGTGCCAGGGACCAGGGAGCCAAAAACATTCAGTACTTC.

The chain couples TRBV27 to TRBJ2-1; 8 nucleotides match TRBD2. The germline gives CDR1 MNHEY, CDR2 SMNVEV (reference sequence). The CDR3 runs to 16 residues. V was pared by 2 bases and J by 4 bases, with 7 bases of the junction left unmatched. The DNA of the CDR3 is TGTGCCAGCAGTTTAGGCCCCGGGAGGGAATACAATGAGCAGTTCTTC. Translation gives CASSLGPGREYNEQFF.

The chain has TRBV12-5 and TRBJ2-3; D not resolved. Trimming shortened V by 9 bases and J by 8 bases, and 12 bases separated the two germline ends. Germline CDR1 reads LGHNT; CDR2 reads FRNRAP. The CDR3 has 11 residues. CDR3 bases: TGTGCTAGCCTTGGAGAAGGTACGCAGTATTTT. Its translation: CASLGEGTQYF.

The chain couples TRBV27 to TRBJ1-5, with 9 bases lining up with TRBD1. This CDR3 has 14 amino acids. Germline V gene sequence: CDR1 MNHEY, CDR2 SMNVEV (reference sequence). After removal of 8 bases from V and 2 bases from J, the junction contained 4 bases not matched to a gene. CDR3 in amino acids: CASAWTGGNQPQHF. The CDR3 DNA reads as TGTGCCAGCGCCTGGACAGGGGGCAATCAGCCCCAGCATTTT.

A few counts support this clonotype. V and J are TRBV7-9 and TRBJ2-1, with a possible D match to TRBD2 (6 bases). Germline V gene sequence: CDR1 SEHNR, CDR2 FQNEAQ (reference sequence). This CDR3 contains 17 residues. Trimming took 1 base from V and 1 from J, leaving 14 bases between them. In DNA form, the CDR3 reads TGTGCCAGCAGCTTAGGTTTGGTTGGGAGGTCCTACAATGAGCAGTTCTTC. It is translated as CASSLGLVGRSYNEQFF.

This chain joins TRBV7-7 and TRBJ2-1; perhaps TRBD2 as D (6 bases). CDR1 and CDR2 from the germline V gene are SSHAT and FNYEAQ (reference sequence). Trimming shortened V by 3 bases and J by 6 bases, and 15 bases separated the two germline ends. The CDR3 runs to 15 residues. CDR3 DNA: TGTGCCAGCAGCTTCTACGGGACTGGGGCCAATGAGCAGTTCTTC. This sequence encodes CASSFYGTGANEQFF.

This rearrangement joins TRBV20-1 to TRBJ1-1; 7 nucleotides agree with TRBD1. This CDR3 contains 15 residues. V gave up 1 base and J gave up 2 bases; unmatched junction bases: 7. The germline V gene encodes CDR1 DFQATT and CDR2 SNEGSKA (reference sequence). Written as DNA, the CDR3 is TGCAGTGCTAGAGGGCGGACAGGAATTAACACTGAAGCTTTCTTT. It encodes CSARGRTGINTEAFF.

This clonotype was picked up a small number of times. The gene calls are TRBV29-1 and TRBJ2-1; D might be TRBD1 (5 bases). The CDR3 runs 13 residues. V lost 2 bases to trimming and J lost 8 bases, with 13 bases between them. CDR1 is SQVTM and CDR2 is ANQGSEA in the germline V gene. This CDR3 reads CSVESRVRDEQFF. The CDR3 bases are TGCAGCGTTGAATCCAGGGTAAGGGATGAGCAGTTCTTC.

The genes are TRBV12-3 or TRBV12-4 and TRBJ2-1; 12 bases align to TRBD1. The CDR3 length is 14 residues. The V and J ends lost 7 bases and 12 bases, in that order; junction bases with no gene match: 10. The chain's CDR3 is CASKPGTGGLWQFF. The CDR3 DNA follows: TGTGCCAGCAAACCCGGGACAGGGGGCCTGTGGCAGTTCTTC.

The chain couples TRBV7-8 to TRBJ2-5, with TRBD2 as a possible D gene (6 bases). The germline V and J ends were trimmed by 6 bases and 3 bases, with 20 bases remaining between them. The CDR3 consists of 16 residues. Germline CDR1 and CDR2: SGHVS and FQNEAQ. The CDR3 DNA sequence: TGTGCCAGCAGAGCAAGGGCTAGCGCCACTAAAGAGACCCAGTACTTC. Translating it yields CASRARASATKETQYF.

In regard to this clonotype: A read error may produce the germline difference seen at one junction end. CDR3: CASSLRGTASQETRYF. The CDR3 DNA reads TGCGCCAGCAGCTTGCGCGGGACAGCTTCCCAAGAGACCCGGTACTTC. The chain links TRBV5-1 to TRBJ2-5, with D perhaps matching TRBD1 (7 bases). Germline V gene sequence: CDR1 SGHRS, CDR2 YFSETQ. The CDR3 runs 16 residues. Based on the CDR3 plus reference TRBV5-1 and TRBJ2-5, the full variable domain is KAGVTQTPRYLIKTRGQQVTLSCSPISGHRSVSWYQQTPGQGLQFLFEYFSETQRNKGNFPGRFSGRQFSNSRSEMNVSTLELGDSALYLCASSLRGTASQETRYFGPGTRLLVL.

This clonotype occurred a few times. This chain joins TRBV6-1 and TRBJ2-1, with 7 bases that match TRBD2. V was clipped by 2 bases and J by 5 bases; unmatched bases: 6. CDR1 is MNHNS and CDR2 is SASEGT in the germline V gene. The CDR3 is 15 amino acids. CDR3 bases: TGTGCCAGCAGTGAAAGGGCTAGCGGCCACAATGAGCAGTTCTTC. Encoded protein: CASSERASGHNEQFF.

J is TRBJ2-7 and V is TRBV5-1; the D gene is possibly TRBD2 (6 bases). The CDR3 has 16 residues. Between the trimmed V and J ends, which lost 0 bases and 6 bases, there was a span of 19 bases. Germline V gene lookup returns CDR1 SGHRS and CDR2 YFSETQ. Here the CDR3 DNA reads TGCGCCAGCAGCTTGGGAGCGGGCGCAACCGTCCGCGAGCAGTACTTC. This encodes CASSLGAGATVREQYF.

This clonotype appeared a few times. The chain is built from TRBV20-1 and TRBJ1-1; 8 nucleotides match TRBD1. The CDR3 sequence is 17 residues long. V gave up 1 base and J gave up 3 bases; unmatched junction bases: 13. Looked up from germline, CDR1 is DFQATT and CDR2 is SNEGSKA (reference sequence). CDR3 sequence reads: CSARGLRVTGGDTEAFF. CDR3 DNA: TGCAGTGCTAGAGGGCTCAGAGTTACAGGGGGGGACACTGAAGCTTTCTTT.

This clonotype has a count of ten or more. The rearrangement joins TRBV4-2 to TRBJ2-1; TRBD2 agrees at 7 bases. The CDR3 contains 14 residues. Germline V gene sequence: CDR1 LGHNA, CDR2 YNFKEQ. V dropped 1 base and J dropped 6; count of bases not matched to a gene: 3. The DNA of the CDR3 is TGTGCCAGCAGCCAAGGACTAGCACCCAATGAGCAGTTCTTC. Amino acid sequence: CASSQGLAPNEQFF.

V gene TRBV19 combines with J gene TRBJ2-1; tentatively, D is TRBD1 or TRBD2 (10 bases each). This CDR3 region has 19 residues. V was clipped by 3 bases and J by 4 bases, with 25 bases between them. CDR1 is LNHDA, CDR2 SQIVND, per germline (reference sequence). The CDR3 sequence: CASSIGTGVGSGRYNEQFF. As DNA, the CDR3 is TGTGCCAGTAGTATTGGGACAGGGGTAGGTAGCGGGAGGTACAATGAGCAGTTCTTC. Looking up the rest from reference TRBV19 and TRBJ2-1 gives the full variable domain: DGGITQSPKYLFRKEGQNVTLSCEQNLNHDAMYWYRQDPGQGLRLIYYSQIVNDFQKGDIAEGYSVSREKKESFPLTVTSAQKNPTAFYLCASSIGTGVGSGRYNEQFFGPGTRLTVL.

The rearrangement links TRBV27 to TRBJ2-5, with D possibly TRBD1 on 5 matching bases. The germline CDR1 and CDR2 sequences are MNHEY and SMNVEV (reference sequence). The CDR3 runs 13 residues. Trimming pared 3 bases from V and 11 bases from J, leaving 16 bases between. The CDR3 sequence is CASSFAGNDEQYF. The CDR3 region has the DNA TGTGCCAGCAGTTTCGCAGGGAACGATGAGCAGTACTTC.

This clonotype has more than one count but fewer than ten. The chain combines TRBV2 with TRBJ1-2; 7 nucleotides match TRBD1. This CDR3 has 15 amino acids. V gave up 2 bases and J gave up 4 bases; unmatched junction bases: 7. CDR1 SNHLY and CDR2 FYNNEI come from the germline V gene. CDR3 nucleotides: TGTGCCAGCAGTGAATGGCCAGGGGGGCCCTATGGCTACACCTTC. It specifies CASSEWPGGPYGYTF. Drawing the rest from reference TRBV2 and TRBJ1-2, the complete variable domain is EPEVTQTPSHQVTQMGQEVILRCVPISNHLYFYWYRQILGQKVEFLVSFYNNEISEKSEIFDDQFSVERPDGSNFTLKIRSTKLEDSAMYFCASSEWPGGPYGYTFGSGTRLTVV.

The genes are TRBV27 and TRBJ2-4; possible D gene TRBD1, 6 bases. The CDR3 consists of 13 residues. Germline-derived CDR1 and CDR2 are MNHEY and SMNVEV (reference sequence). V lost 6 bases, J lost 6 bases, and 12 bases lay in between. Here the CDR3 reads CASRAGAPNIQYF. CDR3 nucleotides: TGTGCCAGCAGGGCAGGGGCCCCAAACATTCAGTACTTC.

This clonotype has at least ten counts. The chain is built from TRBV20-1 and TRBJ2-1; the match to TRBD2 covers 7 bases. The CDR3 loop spans 14 amino acids. Germline assignment: CDR1 DFQATT and CDR2 SNEGSKA (reference sequence). J was trimmed by 9 bases and V by 3 bases; bases with no gene match: 11. The CDR3 sequence is CSARTSGIRSEQFF. The CDR3 coding sequence is TGCAGTGCTAGGACGAGCGGGATCCGCAGTGAGCAGTTCTTC.

As regards this clonotype: A much larger clone sits a single nucleotide away, making a read error possible. This chain joins TRBV29-1 and TRBJ2-1; the D is unclear. Germline V CDR1 and CDR2: SQVTM, ANQGSEA. Trimming took 6 bases from V and 10 from J, leaving 13 bases between them. This CDR3 is 11 amino acids long. CDR3 loop: CSVVSGYEQFF. CDR3 nucleotides: TGCAGCGTCGTTAGTGGTTACGAGCAGTTCTTC.

CDR3 region: CSAGAGRGQETQYF. The CDR3 DNA sequence: TGCAGTGCCGGGGCTGGTAGAGGGCAAGAGACCCAGTACTTC. The chain has TRBV20-1 and TRBJ2-5; D assignment may be TRBD1 or TRBD2 (5 bases each). The CDR3 has 14 residues. The V end was cut by 6 bases, the J end by 2 bases, with 16 bases between. Germline assignment: CDR1 DFQATT and CDR2 SNEGSKA (reference sequence).

The chain recombines TRBV5-1 with TRBJ2-1; possible D gene TRBD2, 6 bases. CDR3 length equals 15 residues. The germline V and J ends were trimmed by 0 bases and 5 bases, with 12 bases remaining between them. Germline CDR1 and CDR2: SGHRS and YFSETQ. CDR3 in DNA: TGCGCCAGCAGCTTGGTTGCGGGAAATCACAATGAGCAGTTCTTC. It specifies CASSLVAGNHNEQFF.

The chain is built from TRBV11-2 and TRBJ2-3; TRBD2 matches at 13 bases. CDR1 SGHAT and CDR2 FQNNGV come from the germline V gene. Trimming cost V 5 bases and J 9 bases; bases outside gene matches: 8. This CDR3 has 15 residues. The CDR3 region has the DNA TGTGCCAGCAGCCCGAGACTAGCGGGGGGCACCACGCAGTATTTT. Protein: CASSPRLAGGTTQYF.

This clonotype appeared a few times. The chain couples TRBV7-6 to TRBJ2-1; no definite D call. V was shortened by 5 bases and J by 4 bases, with 12 bases between the two germline ends. In germline, CDR1 is SGHVS, CDR2 FNYEAQ. The CDR3 contains 14 residues. Here the CDR3 reads CASSPRTQYNEQFF. CDR3 bases: TGTGCCAGCAGCCCACGGACCCAATACAATGAGCAGTTCTTC.

The chain uses TRBV12-3 or TRBV12-4 and TRBJ2-7; possible D gene TRBD1, 5 bases. The length of the CDR3 is 15 residues. V lost 2 bases and J 5 bases, leaving 16 bases between the germline ends. The CDR3 nucleotides are TGTGCCAGCAGTTTAATTGGGGCAGTTAAGGACGAGCAGTACTTC. Amino acids: CASSLIGAVKDEQYF.

Many counts were recorded for this clonotype. This chain joins TRBV7-9 and TRBJ2-7; D remains unclear. Germline CDR1 is SEHNR and CDR2 is FQNEAQ (reference sequence). V lost 3 bases and J lost 2, with 11 bases in between. The CDR3 has 14 residues. The CDR3 here is CASSFISDPYEQYF. CDR3 nucleotides: TGTGCCAGCAGCTTCATTTCAGATCCCTACGAGCAGTACTTC.